This T cell receptor (beta chain) is drawn from a study of blood T cell repertoires in COVID-19. Looking at the study overall: Some COVID-19 samples were acute and others convalescent; all came from the United States, Italy and Spain.

Methods used by the authors: Estimates of nucleated cell counts were drawn from the amplification of reference gene primers. Profiling relied on immunoSEQ multiplex PCR, and the TCRdb table lists in-frame clones only, not all of them. That table supplies the V and J calls and clone size; D and trimming were determined from the DNA. This sample has around 90,000 clones; more than 80% occur once, and the top ten carry about 13%. Germline V lookup: CDR1 SGHTA, CDR2 FQGNSA. CDR3 size: 15 residues. With 2 bases clipped from V and 5 bases from J, the junction kept 7 bases outside the gene matches. Sequenced material: peripheral blood. V and J are TRBV7-2 and TRBJ2-7, with 9 bases aligning to TRBD1. This receptor was identified in a human donor in a cohort sampled during active COVID-19. CDR3 in DNA: TGTGCCAGCAGCTTATTGACAGGGGGTGGTCACGAGCAGTACTTC. It specifies CASSLLTGGGHEQYF.